The clone carrying this TCR beta chain was seen a handful of times. The antigen is not known. This specimen belongs to a study of cytomegalovirus exposure and HLA in healthy donors. Broader study findings: Later analysis reportedly placed an Asian-associated ancestry cluster below the roughly 700-donor mean in N-insertions. A later analysis found common viral pathogens apparently linked to several of the most significant clusters.

V lost 5 bases, J lost 3 bases, and 17 bases lay in between. Germline assignment: CDR1 MNHEY and CDR2 SVGAGI. The CDR3 runs 15 residues. Nominal health characterized the donors when sampled, though unrecorded immune exposures were likely. The PCR contained 60 Vbeta and 13 Jbeta primers. Here immunoSEQ multiplex PCR was the method, and the copy in TCRdb shows in-frame clones only, minus some. The table includes about 180,000 clones, 84% detected once. The receptor's source is a man between 18 and 35 years old in good health and CMV-seronegative. This chain links TRBV6-5 with TRBJ2-7; TRBD2 might be the D (6 bases). Specimen: PBMCs. CDR3 loop: CASSTPRASVYEQYF. DNA for the CDR3: TGTGCCAGCAGTACCCCCCGGGCTAGCGTCTACGAGCAGTACTTC.